This TCR beta chain emerged from a study of blood T cell repertoires in COVID-19. Study details: Samples representing acute and convalescent COVID-19 were sourced from the United States, Italy and Spain. T cells, B-cell-depleted T cells, or PBMCs provided the cDNA or gDNA that served as material.

A note on this clone: One end of the junction fails to match germline, which may point to a read error.

Under the authors' procedure: Reference gene primer amplification yielded estimated nucleated cell counts. Libraries were prepared by immunoSEQ multiplex PCR; TCRdb keeps only in-frame clonotypes and omits some of them. The V and J calls and clone size come from that table; D and trimming were worked out from the DNA. This repertoire shows under 60,000 clones, approximately 89% found once; its top ten account for approximately 11%. Germline CDR1 reads SSHAT; CDR2 reads FNYEAQ (reference sequence). CDR3 length: 13 amino acids. This receptor was taken from a human donor with active COVID-19. The donor label of this sample is uncertain. The V call is TRBV7-7, the J call TRBJ2-7, with TRBD1 matching over 9 bases. Sequenced: peripheral blood. CDR3 coding DNA: TGTGCTAGCAGCTTAGAACAGGGGGCTAGGCAGTACTTC. Amino acids: CASSLEQGARQYF.